The source of this TCR beta chain is a study of vaccination effects on CD4 cells after COVID-19. Antigen-specific CD4+ T cells were expanded (with viral peptide pools) by the ViraFEST assay ahead of sequencing. With approximately ten days of culture completed, CD4+ T cells were isolated. It was two doses of either the BNT162b2 or mRNA-1273 vaccine that participants received. Nobody among the vaccine recipients had prior SARS-CoV-2 infection (nucleocapsid antibodies were negative). Using immunoSEQ multiplex PCR, the repertoire was profiled, and TCRdb retains in-frame clones only, with some absent. The table lists more than 13,000 clones, around 75% of them singletons. V was clipped by 4 bases and J by 8 bases, with 14 bases between them. There are 13 residues in the CDR3. Germline V gene sequence: CDR1 LGHDT, CDR2 YNNKEL (reference sequence). In its sample, this clone was seen a few times. Its target is unknown.

The TCR sequence derives from a human donor who received a COVID-19 vaccine. The source was CD4+ T cells from PBMCs cultured with HCoV-NL63 spike peptides, collected after COVID-19 vaccination. This chain joins TRBV3-1 (or the pseudogene TRBV3-2) and TRBJ1-2, with a tentative D call TRBD1 (6 bases). This CDR3 reads CASSRTDGGGYTF. CDR3 nucleotides: TGTGCCAGCAGCCGGACAGACGGCGGCGGCTACACCTTC.